Listed below are T cell receptor beta chains from one sample, sequenced in a study of beta chain features in type 1 diabetes. Libraries were prepared by immunoSEQ multiplex PCR; TCRdb keeps only in-frame clonotypes and omits some of them. The sample shows 600,000 to 650,000 clones, roughly 15% of them seen only once. The sequenced sample consisted of naive CD4+ T cells from blood. The receptors stem from a man younger than 35 in good health. Both conserved end residues are part of each CDR3. The D gene is left open where the match is weak. Clone size is not always given. Where it is, it says once, few, many or a class for expanded clones.

>TRBJ2-7|NA|NA|TRBV5-1
CASSFPGPYEQYF
>TRBJ1-2|few|NA|TRBV15
CATSHFLSGDGYTF
>TRBJ1-3|NA|TRBD1|TRBV29-1
CSVEEGQGSFGNTIYF
>TRBJ1-4|few|NA|TRBV5-6
CASSFYRTNEKLFF
>TRBJ1-1|few|NA|TRBV28
CASSLDRNTEAFF
>TRBJ2-7|NA|TRBD2|TRBV5-4
CASSLAGRAGPYEQYF
>TRBJ1-2|NA|TRBD1|TRBV25-1
CASSDRGEYYGYTF
>TRBJ2-1|few|NA|TRBV15
CATSSWTDYNEQFF
>TRBJ2-1|NA|TRBD2|TRBV5-1
CASSPGTNYNEQFF
>TRBJ1-5|few|TRBD1|TRBV29-1
CSVATGTGNQPQHF
>TRBJ2-5|NA|TRBD1|TRBV19
CASSIGTDGTQYF
>TRBJ2-7|NA|NA|TRBV7-9
CASSSVSFGHYEQYF
>TRBJ2-1|few|TRBD1|TRBV27
CASRDRGMYEQFF
>TRBJ1-1|NA|TRBD1|TRBV4-3
CASSPGTGPRTEAFF
>TRBJ2-7|few|NA|TRBV6-5
CASSYSGTRTHEQYF
>TRBJ1-1|many|NA|TRBV5-4
CASSLPGAEALAFF
>TRBJ2-5|few|TRBD1|TRBV9
CASSLRTGQETQYF
>TRBJ2-3|few|NA|TRBV11-2
CASSSTPLARGTDTQYF
>TRBJ2-7|few|NA|TRBV19
CASTATGSYEQYF
>TRBJ2-5|few|NA|TRBV2
CASIRGPQETQYF
>TRBJ2-6|few|NA|TRBV4-3
CASSQDWGANVLTF
>TRBJ1-1|NA|NA|TRBV2
CASSVQRLLRGEDTEAFF